Shown below are 21 T cell receptor beta chains from a single sample sequenced in a study of regulatory dendritic cells for organ transplantation. CFSE-labeled sorted T cells met regulatory or mature dendritic cells for around 5 days. These receptors are not linked to any known antigen. The protocol was immunoSEQ multiplex PCR, while the TCRdb copy is restricted to in-frame clones and leaves out a portion. The sample lists over 10,000 clones, roughly 89% occurring once. The source material was naive CD8+ T cells from blood cultured with regulatory dendritic cells. This sample's subset: CD45RA+ naive T cells. Receptors were obtained from a human donor in good health.

There are a few counts of this clone. The chain is built from TRBV28 and TRBJ1-1; D remains ambiguous. Germline assignment: CDR1 MDHEN and CDR2 SYDVKM. This CDR3 is built from 14 residues. V was cut by 11 bases and J by 8 bases, with 24 bases left in between. CDR3 sequence reads: CASMGNIELEEAFF. Written as DNA, the CDR3 is TGTGCCTCTATGGGTAATATCGAATTGGAGGAAGCTTTCTTT.

The V gene is TRBV11-2, the J gene TRBJ2-7, with D unclear. The CDR3 is 16 amino acids. Germline values: CDR1 SGHAT, CDR2 FQNNGV. Trimming pared 1 base from V and 6 bases from J, leaving 19 bases between. The CDR3 loop is CASSLAKDGYKVEQYF. The CDR3 DNA sequence: TGTGCCAGCAGCTTAGCAAAGGACGGATACAAAGTCGAGCAGTACTTC. The full variable domain, rest sourced from reference TRBV11-2 and TRBJ2-7, is EAGVAQSPRYKIIEKRQSVAFWCNPISGHATLYWYQQILGQGPKLLIQFQNNGVVDDSQLPKDRFSAERLKGVDSTLKIQPAKLEDSAVYLCASSLAKDGYKVEQYFGPGTRLTVT.

CDR3 loop: CASSFPGELFF. As DNA, the CDR3 is TGTGCCAGCAGCTTCCCCGGGGAGCTGTTTTTT. The genes are TRBV7-6 and TRBJ2-2; D uncertain. Between the trimmed V and J ends, which lost 3 bases and 6 bases, there was a span of 2 bases. Germline V gene sequence: CDR1 SGHVS, CDR2 FNYEAQ. This CDR3 has 11 amino acids. The variable domain in full, completed from reference TRBV7-6 and TRBJ2-2, reads GAGVSQSPRYKVTKRGQDVALRCDPISGHVSLYWYRQALGQGPEFLTYFNYEAQQDKSGLPNDRFSAERPEGSISTLTIQRTEQRDSAMYRCASSFPGELFFGEGSRLTVL.

The chain is built from TRBV25-1 and TRBJ1-2; D is ambiguous. Trimming removed 1 base from V and 7 bases from J, with 16 bases in between. This CDR3 has 15 amino acids. Germline assignment: CDR1 MGHDK and CDR2 SYGVNS. CDR3 nucleotides: TGTGCCAGCAGTGAATTTACTCACGATGGTCGTGGCTACACCTTC. It specifies CASSEFTHDGRGYTF.

The chain carries TRBV6-5 and TRBJ1-1; D ambiguous. Trimming removed 4 bases at V and 12 bases at J, with 15 bases between. Germline V gives CDR1 MNHEY, CDR2 SVGAGI. The CDR3 totals 12 residues. CDR3 protein: CASSSTRLATFF. CDR3 in DNA: TGTGCCAGCAGTTCAACCCGGTTAGCGACTTTCTTT.

The CDR3 sequence is CASSTPLRAGANTGELFF. The CDR3 coding sequence is TGTGCCAGTAGTACCCCCCTCCGGGCGGGAGCGAACACCGGGGAGCTGTTTTTT. The chain combines TRBV19 with TRBJ2-2, with 7 bases lining up with TRBD2. This CDR3 has 18 residues. The V and J ends lost 4 bases and 0 bases, in that order; junction bases with no gene match: 11. CDR1 and CDR2 (germline): LNHDA, SQIVND (reference sequence).

V usage is TRBV29-1 and J usage is TRBJ2-2, with 7 bases fitting TRBD2. Germline lookup yields CDR1 SQVTM and CDR2 ANQGSEA. This CDR3 contains 15 residues. Trimming at V came to 2 bases and at J to 4 bases, leaving 7 bases not matched to a gene. CDR3 in DNA: TGCAGCGTTGAAACTCCCAGGGAGGGCACCGGGGAGCTGTTTTTT. This sequence encodes CSVETPREGTGELFF.

This sequence joins TRBV7-9 and TRBJ2-1; D gene ambiguous. The CDR3 runs 13 residues. CDR1 is SEHNR and CDR2 is FQNEAQ in the germline V gene (reference sequence). Trimming cost V 3 bases and J 8 bases, with 11 bases left between them. This CDR3 reads CASSFPGWDEQFF. The CDR3, as DNA: TGTGCCAGCAGCTTTCCAGGCTGGGATGAGCAGTTCTTC.

CDR3 sequence reads: CASSLDSASTDTQYF. DNA of the CDR3: TGTGCCAGCAGTTTGGACAGTGCTAGCACAGATACGCAGTATTTT. The chain employs TRBV28 and TRBJ2-3; D perhaps matches TRBD1 (6 bases). CDR1 is MDHEN, CDR2 SYDVKM, per germline. Trimming took 3 bases from V and 0 from J, leaving 10 bases between them. The CDR3 is 15 amino acids.

The chain employs TRBV9 and TRBJ2-1, with a tentative D call TRBD1 (6 bases). V lost 3 bases to trimming and J lost 2 bases, with 12 bases between them. CDR1 is SGDLS, CDR2 YYNGEE, per germline. The CDR3 spans 15 residues. CDR3: CASSADRLPYNEQFF. The CDR3 DNA sequence: TGTGCCAGCAGCGCCGACAGGTTGCCCTACAATGAGCAGTTCTTC.

The chain joins TRBV6-5 to TRBJ1-1; D possibly corresponds to TRBD1 (5 bases). The CDR3 extends over 14 amino acids. Germline lookup yields CDR1 MNHEY and CDR2 SVGAGI. V dropped 1 base and J dropped 5 bases, with 11 bases sitting between them. The DNA for the CDR3 is TGTGCCAGCAGTTACTACGGGGGGGGAACTGAAGCTTTCTTT. This codes for CASSYYGGGTEAFF.

The V gene is TRBV29-1, the J gene TRBJ2-6, with D uncertain. CDR1 is SQVTM, CDR2 ANQGSEA, per germline. V lost 1 base and J 0 bases, leaving 13 bases between the germline ends. The CDR3 covers 17 residues. The CDR3 nucleotides read TGCAGCGTTGAAGTCACTGCTCCGAGCTCTGGGGCCAACGTCCTGACTTTC. Protein: CSVEVTAPSSGANVLTF.

J is TRBJ2-7 and V is TRBV4-3; D is ambiguous. Germline V lookup: CDR1 LGHNA, CDR2 YSLEER. This CDR3 comprises 13 residues. Between the trimmed V and J ends, which lost 1 base and 3 bases, there was a span of 7 bases. In nucleotides, the CDR3 is TGCGCCAGCAGCCAAGGCGCCTACTACGAGCAGTACTTC. Its translation: CASSQGAYYEQYF.

CDR3 in DNA: TGTGCCTGGAGCCTCTCCCGGGCAGGGGGCCAGCAAGAGACCCAGTACTTC. Its protein is CAWSLSRAGGQQETQYF. V and J are TRBV30 and TRBJ2-5; TRBD1 matches 8 bases. The germline CDR1 and CDR2 sequences are GTSNPN and SVGIG (reference sequence). V shed 3 bases and J 2 bases; nucleotides not matched to a gene: 14. The CDR3 runs to 17 residues.

The chain employs TRBV7-8 and TRBJ2-1; TRBD1 might be the D (5 bases). V dropped 2 bases and J dropped 8 bases, with 7 bases sitting between them. The CDR3 length is 12 residues. In germline, CDR1 is SGHVS, CDR2 FQNEAQ. CDR3 nucleotides: TGTGCCAGCAGCTTATCAGGGCATGAGCAGTTCTTC. It encodes CASSLSGHEQFF.

The table lists this clone with a count of one. The chain couples TRBV7-8 to TRBJ2-3, with D possibly TRBD2 on 6 matching bases. Germline CDR1 and CDR2: SGHVS and FQNEAQ. The ends were cut back, 7 bases at V and 2 bases at J, with 10 bases in the middle. The CDR3 covers 13 residues. The CDR3 bases are TGTGCCAGCAATCGGGAGAACACAGATACGCAGTATTTT. Translating gives CASNRENTDTQYF. The whole variable domain, filled in from reference TRBV7-8 and TRBJ2-3, reads GAGVSQSPRYKVAKRGQDVALRCDPISGHVSLFWYQQALGQGPEFLTYFQNEAQLDKSGLPSDRFFAERPEGSVSTLKIQRTQQEDSAVYLCASNRENTDTQYFGPGTRLTVL.

The V call is TRBV4-3, the J call TRBJ2-2; 7 positions match TRBD1. The CDR3 length is 18 residues. V gave up 1 base and J gave up 0 bases; unmatched junction bases: 8. In germline, CDR1 is LGHNA, CDR2 YSLEER. CDR3 region: CASSQGTGRRANTGELFF. Here the CDR3 DNA reads TGCGCCAGCAGCCAAGGGACAGGTCGAAGAGCGAACACCGGGGAGCTGTTTTTT.

The chain uses TRBV27 and TRBJ1-1; D not certain. Trimming took off 7 bases at V and 6 bases at J, with 15 bases between the two ends. The CDR3 is 13 residues long. CDR1 and CDR2 (germline): MNHEY, SMNVEV (reference sequence). In DNA form, the CDR3 reads TGTGCCAGCAAAGCTCCCGCCCGGGCTGAAGCTTTCTTT. It translates to CASKAPARAEAFF.

V usage is TRBV9 and J usage is TRBJ1-1; D may be TRBD1 (5 bases). The V and J ends lost 0 bases and 7 bases respectively, with 7 bases between them. The germline gives CDR1 SGDLS, CDR2 YYNGEE. CDR3 size: 12 residues. The CDR3 sequence: CASSVDQGEAFF. CDR3 DNA: TGTGCCAGCAGCGTAGATCAGGGTGAAGCTTTCTTT.

This clone was recorded only once. V usage is TRBV2 and J usage is TRBJ2-1; TRBD1 aligns across 8 bases. Germline lookup yields CDR1 SNHLY and CDR2 FYNNEI. The length of the CDR3 is 14 residues. The CDR3 DNA is TGTGGCTCCCGCGGGACAGGCCCCTACAATGAGCAGTTCTTC. Its protein is CGSRGTGPYNEQFF.

The gene calls are TRBV7-9 and TRBJ2-7, with D uncertain. This CDR3 is built from 15 residues. V was clipped by 0 bases and J by 3 bases, with 12 bases between them. Germline V gene lookup returns CDR1 SEHNR and CDR2 FQNEAQ (reference sequence). In DNA form, the CDR3 reads TGTGCCAGCAGCTTAGCGCCATACTCCGTCTACGAGCAGTACTTC. Translating gives CASSLAPYSVYEQYF.